The 6 T cell receptor beta chains below all came from one sample that was sequenced in a study of blood T cell repertoires in COVID-19. Assay: immunoSEQ multiplex PCR; the TCRdb copy retains only in-frame clones and omits some. The sample lists about 180,000 clones; approximately 83% were seen once. The specimen was peripheral blood. Receptors originate from a man aged 55-75 years with acute or convalescent COVID-19.

This clone was found once. The V and J genes are TRBV27 and TRBJ2-7, with 12 positions matching TRBD2. V gave up 6 bases and J gave up 4 bases; unmatched junction bases: 10. Germline lookup yields CDR1 MNHEY and CDR2 SMNVEV (reference sequence). This CDR3 is 16 amino acids long. DNA for the CDR3: TGTGCCAGCAGGGGACTAGCGGGCAGGAACCTATACGAGCAGTACTTC. It codes for CASRGLAGRNLYEQYF.

J is TRBJ2-5 and V is TRBV7-2; D perhaps matches TRBD1 (7 bases). V was shortened by 6 bases and J by 4 bases, with 15 bases between the two germline ends. Germline CDR1 is SGHTA and CDR2 is FQGNSA. The CDR3 is made up of 14 amino acids. DNA of the CDR3: TGTGCCAGCAGTGGACAGGTCGGGGGAGAGACCCAGTACTTC. Protein: CASSGQVGGETQYF.

This chain links TRBV21-1 with TRBJ2-1; no check of the table's D call, TRBD2, against the DNA was made. TRBV21-1 is a pseudogene locus. The CDR3 is 18 amino acids. The DNA of the CDR3 is TGTGCCAGCAGCAAGATTTATAGACTAGCGGGGAATTTCGATGAGCAGTTCTTC. Protein product: CASSKIYRLAGNFDEQFF.

This rearrangement joins TRBV3-1 (or the pseudogene TRBV3-2) to TRBJ1-5, with 7 bases identical to TRBD1. This CDR3 has 16 residues. V lost 1 base and J lost 3; bases outside the gene matches: 6. The germline V gene has CDR1 LGHDT and CDR2 YNNKEL (reference sequence). This chain's CDR3 is CASSQGPQGTNQPQHF. The CDR3 DNA reads as TGTGCCAGCAGCCAAGGACCACAGGGGACCAATCAGCCCCAGCATTTT.

J is TRBJ1-1 and V is TRBV25-1; possibly TRBD1 for D (6 bases). CDR3 length: 15 residues. Germline V lookup: CDR1 MGHDK, CDR2 SYGVNS. Deletions cut 7 bases from V and 1 base from J, with 16 bases between. CDR3 sequence reads: CASMPGTWGNTEAFF. The CDR3 region has the DNA TGTGCCAGCATGCCCGGGACATGGGGGAACACTGAAGCTTTCTTT.

The rearrangement links TRBV10-3 to TRBJ1-1; D might be TRBD1 (6 bases). The CDR3 is 14 residues long. Trimming cost V 2 bases and J 0 bases, with 7 bases left between them. From germline, CDR1 is ENHRY and CDR2 SYGVKD. The CDR3 protein is CAISEQGLNTEAFF. CDR3 nucleotides: TGTGCCATCAGTGAGCAGGGGTTGAACACTGAAGCTTTCTTT.